This record looks at one T cell receptor beta chain sequence and its context. No antigen is known for it. One end of the junction fails to match germline, which may point to a read error. These data originate in a study of OX40 agonist ivuxolimab in advanced cancers. Whole-study context: Patients receiving dose escalation had hepatocellular carcinoma, melanoma, renal cell or head and neck cancer. A partial response was reached by three patients: one with hepatocellular carcinoma and two with cutaneous melanoma. The study, taken as a whole, reports: Antigen targets of the expanded peripheral T cells went undetermined. Low clonal expansion, among the lowest seen, marked partial responders at 0.1-3.0 mg/kg.

Germline CDR1 and CDR2: SSHAT and FNYEAQ (reference sequence). CDR3 size: 15 residues. The protocol was immunoSEQ multiplex PCR, while the TCRdb copy is restricted to in-frame clones and leaves out a portion. Of about 50,000 clones listed, over 75% were seen once; the top ten hold 12%. The sample in question was CD4+ or CD8+ T cells sorted from blood, obtained in a trial of the OX40 agonist ivuxolimab. The sequence came from an adult with an advanced solid tumor such as melanoma, head and neck, liver or kidney cancer. The chain is built from TRBV7-7 and TRBJ2-5; no clear D. The CDR3 is CASSREFGSQETQYF. CDR3 DNA: TGTGCTAGCAGCCGCGAGTTTGGCAGCCAAGAGACCCAGTACTTC.